Described below is a single T cell receptor (beta chain) sequence and its context. The source of the sample is a study of memory CD4+ T cells and cytomegalovirus serostatus. Method: immunoSEQ multiplex PCR; TCRdb's copy keeps in-frame clones and lacks some. The data show 35,000 to 55,000 clones, approximately 82% seen once. The sort gate was single viable CD3+CD4+CD8-CD45RO+ cells for memory CD4+ T cells. Germline values: CDR1 MNHEY, CDR2 SVGAGI. V lost 4 bases, J lost 8 bases, and 8 bases lay in between. The CDR3 extends over 12 amino acids. This clonotype was sampled from an adult in good health and CMV-seronegative. Sequenced material: memory CD4+ T cells from blood. V gene TRBV6-5 combines with J gene TRBJ1-4; unclear D gene. The CDR3 sequence: CASSLSGEKLFF. The CDR3 DNA follows: TGTGCCAGCAGTTTGAGTGGGGAAAAACTGTTTTTT.